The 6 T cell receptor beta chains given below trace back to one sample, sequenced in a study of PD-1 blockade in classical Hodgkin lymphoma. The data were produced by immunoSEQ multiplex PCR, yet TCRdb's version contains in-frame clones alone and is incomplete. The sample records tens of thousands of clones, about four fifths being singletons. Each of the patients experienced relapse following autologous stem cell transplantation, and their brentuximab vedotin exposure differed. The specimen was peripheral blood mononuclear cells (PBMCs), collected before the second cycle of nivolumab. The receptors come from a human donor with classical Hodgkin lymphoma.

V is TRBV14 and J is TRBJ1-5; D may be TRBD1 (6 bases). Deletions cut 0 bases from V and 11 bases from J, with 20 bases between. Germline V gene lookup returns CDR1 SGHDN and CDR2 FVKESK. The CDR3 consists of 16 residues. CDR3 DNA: TGTGCCAGCAGCCAAGATGGGAGGGGGGAGCAATCAGCCCAGCATTTT. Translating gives CASSQDGRGEQSAQHF.

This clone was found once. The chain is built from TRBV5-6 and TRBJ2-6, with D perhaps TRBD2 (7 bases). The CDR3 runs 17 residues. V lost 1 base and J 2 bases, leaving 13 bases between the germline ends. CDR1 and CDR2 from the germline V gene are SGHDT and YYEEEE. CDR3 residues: CASSLHGGRPGANVLTF. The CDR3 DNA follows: TGTGCCAGCAGCTTGCACGGGGGGCGGCCTGGGGCCAACGTCCTGACTTTC.

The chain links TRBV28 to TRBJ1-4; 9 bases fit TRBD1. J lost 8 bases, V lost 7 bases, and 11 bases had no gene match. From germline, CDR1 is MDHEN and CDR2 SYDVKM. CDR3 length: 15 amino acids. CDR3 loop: CASKIAGTGNEKLFF. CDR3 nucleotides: TGTGCCAGCAAAATCGCGGGGACAGGGAACGAAAAACTGTTTTTT. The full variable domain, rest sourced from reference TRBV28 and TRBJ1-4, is DVKVTQSSRYLVKRTGEKVFLECVQDMDHENMFWYRQDPGLGLRLIYFSYDVKMKEKGDIPEGYSVSREKKERFSLILESASTNQTSMYLCASKIAGTGNEKLFFGSGTQLSVL.

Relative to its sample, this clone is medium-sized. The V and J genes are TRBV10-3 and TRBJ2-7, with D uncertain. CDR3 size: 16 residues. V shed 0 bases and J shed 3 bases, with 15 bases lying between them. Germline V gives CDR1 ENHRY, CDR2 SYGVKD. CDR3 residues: CAISESWRSTYYEQYF. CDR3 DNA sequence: TGTGCCATCAGTGAGTCTTGGCGCTCGACCTACTACGAGCAGTACTTC.

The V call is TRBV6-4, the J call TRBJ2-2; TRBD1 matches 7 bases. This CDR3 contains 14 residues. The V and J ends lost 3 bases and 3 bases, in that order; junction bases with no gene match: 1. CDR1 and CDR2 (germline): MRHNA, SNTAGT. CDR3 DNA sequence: TGTGCCAGCAGTGAGGGACAGCACACCGGGGAGCTGTTTTTT. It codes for CASSEGQHTGELFF.

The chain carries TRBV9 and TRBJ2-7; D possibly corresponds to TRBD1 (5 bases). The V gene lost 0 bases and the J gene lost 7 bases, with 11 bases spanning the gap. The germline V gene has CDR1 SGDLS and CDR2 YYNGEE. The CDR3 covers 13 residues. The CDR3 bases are TGTGCCAGCAGCGTAGAGGGAAGGGGAGAGCAGTACTTC. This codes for CASSVEGRGEQYF.